The next 21 T cell receptor beta chains were all read from a single sample in a study of cytomegalovirus exposure and HLA in healthy donors. PCR involved 60 Vbeta and 13 Jbeta primers. Method: immunoSEQ multiplex PCR; TCRdb's copy keeps in-frame clones and lacks some. The data contain 75,000 to 90,000 clones, 65% to 80% of them singletons. Sequenced input: PBMCs. Receptor source: a man between 60 and 75 years old in good health and CMV-seronegative.

This rearrangement joins TRBV4-2 to TRBJ2-1; 12 nucleotides match TRBD2. CDR1 LGHNA and CDR2 YNFKEQ come from the germline V gene. This CDR3 is 22 amino acids long. The V gene end was trimmed by 1 base and the J gene end by 4 bases; junction bases not matched to a gene: 20. The CDR3 spells CASSQAQTSGGGGYTQYNEQFF. CDR3 sequence (DNA): TGTGCCAGCAGCCAAGCCCAGACTAGCGGGGGAGGGGGCTACACTCAATACAATGAGCAGTTCTTC.

This clone came up a few times. The chain joins TRBV6-1 to TRBJ1-2, with 11 positions matching TRBD1. The CDR3 contains 18 residues. The V gene end was trimmed by 1 base and the J gene end by 7 bases; junction bases not matched to a gene: 14. Germline V gene sequence: CDR1 MNHNS, CDR2 SASEGT. CDR3 sequence (DNA): TGTGCCAGCAGTGAAGGATCGAGGACAGGGGGCTTGAAGGGTGGCTACACCTTC. It specifies CASSEGSRTGGLKGGYTF.

V is TRBV18 and J is TRBJ1-1; 10 nucleotides line up with TRBD1. This CDR3 contains 17 residues. The junction had 8 bases not matched to a gene; V was cut back by 1 base and J by 3 bases. Per the germline V gene, CDR1 is KGHSH and CDR2 is LQKENI. The CDR3 sequence: CASSPRTGGSLDTEAFF. CDR3 in DNA: TGTGCCAGCTCACCACGGACAGGGGGAAGCTTGGACACTGAAGCTTTCTTT.

This clone came up a few times. The V and J genes are TRBV28 and TRBJ1-1, with D perhaps TRBD1 (5 bases). Germline CDR1 is MDHEN and CDR2 is SYDVKM. Trimming cost V 6 bases and J 3 bases, with 14 bases left between them. The CDR3 is 14 residues long. The CDR3 bases are TGTGCCAGCAGCCCTTGGGGGGGTGACACTGAAGCTTTCTTT. Translated: CASSPWGGDTEAFF.

V gene TRBV9 combines with J gene TRBJ1-2; a possible D gene is TRBD1 (6 bases). There are 13 residues in the CDR3. Germline V gene lookup returns CDR1 SGDLS and CDR2 YYNGEE. Trimming pared 3 bases from V and 4 bases from J, leaving 10 bases between. The CDR3 region is CASSARGGYGYTF. Here the CDR3 DNA reads TGTGCCAGCAGCGCCAGGGGTGGCTATGGCTACACCTTC.

The genes are TRBV10-3 and TRBJ1-3; D gene ambiguous. V was trimmed by 7 bases and J by 4 bases, leaving 8 bases between them. Germline CDR1 ENHRY, CDR2 SYGVKD. This CDR3 comprises 12 residues. CDR3 protein: CAITGAGNTIYF. Written as DNA, the CDR3 is TGTGCCATCACGGGAGCAGGAAACACCATATATTTT.

The chain combines TRBV30 with TRBJ2-5, with 7 bases lining up with TRBD2. Germline V gene lookup returns CDR1 GTSNPN and CDR2 SVGIG (reference sequence). The CDR3 contains 16 residues. With V trimmed by 0 bases and J by 5 bases, 12 bases remained unmatched. The CDR3 is CAWSVLAFGAKETQYF. As DNA, the CDR3 is TGTGCCTGGAGTGTACTAGCGTTTGGGGCGAAGGAGACCCAGTACTTC. The variable domain in full, completed from reference TRBV30 and TRBJ2-5, reads SQTIHQWPATLVQPVGSPLSLECTVEGTSNPNLYWYRQAAGRGLQLLFYSVGIGQISSEVPQNLSASRPQDRQFILSSKKLLLSDSGFYLCAWSVLAFGAKETQYFGPGTRLLVL.

This sequence joins TRBV11-3 and TRBJ2-1; D is perhaps TRBD2 (5 bases). The length of the CDR3 is 16 residues. The germline V gene encodes CDR1 SGHNT and CDR2 YENEEA. Trimming shortened V by 1 base and J by 10 bases, and 20 bases separated the two germline ends. The CDR3 here is CASSLGFANRAGEQFF. The CDR3 coding sequence is TGTGCCAGCAGCTTAGGTTTCGCCAATCGGGCGGGCGAGCAGTTCTTC.

This clone was recorded once. The chain joins TRBV5-1 to TRBJ1-2, with TRBD1 matching over 10 bases. Germline CDR1 and CDR2: SGHRS and YFSETQ. Trimming removed 4 bases from V and 2 bases from J; junction bases left unmatched: 8. There are 16 residues in the CDR3. The DNA of the CDR3 is TGCGCCAGCAGCCCGCGTCCGGGACAGGGGAACTATGGCTACACCTTC. Its protein is CASSPRPGQGNYGYTF.

The chain is built from TRBV9 and TRBJ2-5; D is uncertain. The CDR3 covers 14 residues. Germline CDR1 reads SGDLS; CDR2 reads YYNGEE. V was pared by 0 bases and J by 2 bases, with 8 bases between. CDR3: CASSVGQIQETQYF. The DNA for the CDR3 is TGTGCCAGCAGCGTAGGACAAATACAAGAGACCCAGTACTTC. The entire variable domain, with the rest obtained from reference TRBV9 and TRBJ2-5, is as follows: DSGVTQTPKHLITATGQRVTLRCSPRSGDLSVYWYQQSLDQGLQFLIQYYNGEERAKGNILERFSAQQFPDLHSELNLSSLELGDSALYFCASSVGQIQETQYFGPGTRLLVL.

This clone has just a few counts. This rearrangement joins TRBV6-1 to TRBJ1-5, with D maybe TRBD1 (6 bases). The CDR3 is 15 amino acids. The V end was cut by 6 bases, the J end by 4 bases, with 16 bases between. CDR1 is MNHNS, CDR2 SASEGT, per germline. CDR3 DNA sequence: TGTGCCAGCAGAGCTCTACAGGGCGGGAATCAGCCCCAGCATTTT. Protein sequence: CASRALQGGNQPQHF.

This chain joins TRBV6-1 and TRBJ1-2; 11 nucleotides align to TRBD1. The germline V gene encodes CDR1 MNHNS and CDR2 SASEGT. The CDR3 length is 17 residues. Trimming at V came to 2 bases and at J to 1 base, leaving 6 bases not matched to a gene. The CDR3 sequence: CASSEPGQGVVNYGYTF. The CDR3 nucleotides are TGTGCCAGCAGTGAACCGGGACAGGGGGTCGTTAACTATGGCTACACCTTC.

V gene TRBV4-2 combines with J gene TRBJ2-7; D is perhaps TRBD2 (5 bases). CDR3 length: 16 residues. Per germline, CDR1 LGHNA and CDR2 YNFKEQ. Trimming cost V 3 bases and J 5 bases, with 20 bases left between them. The CDR3 coding sequence is TGTGCCAGCAGCCAGGTTAAGAGGGCGACCCTCCACGAGCAGTACTTC. It encodes CASSQVKRATLHEQYF.

The J gene is TRBJ1-6, the V gene TRBV6-1; D call uncertain. The CDR3 is 14 residues long. The ends were cut back, 7 bases at V and 14 bases at J, with 21 bases in the middle. The germline CDR1 and CDR2 sequences are MNHNS and SASEGT. In nucleotides, the CDR3 is TGTGCCAGCACCGGCGCGGGTTTAAGACAAACCCTCCACTTT. Its protein is CASTGAGLRQTLHF.

This clone was seen a single time. The rearrangement joins TRBV30 to TRBJ2-5; 7 bases map to TRBD2. The germline CDR1 and CDR2 sequences are GTSNPN and SVGIG (reference sequence). This CDR3 is built from 14 residues. Trimming removed 0 bases from V and 1 base from J; junction bases left unmatched: 2. CDR3 amino acids: CAWSVGTIQETQYF. As DNA, the CDR3 is TGTGCCTGGAGTGTCGGGACTATCCAAGAGACCCAGTACTTC.

The J gene is TRBJ1-2, the V gene TRBV5-1; TRBD1 aligns across 8 bases. CDR3 length equals 13 residues. Germline V gene sequence: CDR1 SGHRS, CDR2 YFSETQ. Trimming cost V 0 bases and J 8 bases; bases outside gene matches: 3. CDR3 residues: CASSLGTGRGYTF. The CDR3 DNA is TGCGCCAGCAGCTTGGGGACAGGGCGCGGCTACACCTTC.

The chain employs TRBV27 and TRBJ2-4; D not certain. The germline CDR1 and CDR2 sequences are MNHEY and SMNVEV (reference sequence). The CDR3 extends over 12 amino acids. Between the trimmed V and J ends, which lost 6 bases and 8 bases, there was a span of 11 bases. CDR3 nucleotides: TGTGCCAGCAGCTTCACTGGTGACATTCAGTACTTC. It translates to CASSFTGDIQYF.

V and J are TRBV6-6 and TRBJ2-2; no clear D gene. CDR1 is MNHNY, CDR2 SVGAGI, per germline (reference sequence). V lost 5 bases, J lost 7 bases, and 8 bases lay in between. CDR3 length: 12 amino acids. CDR3 DNA sequence: TGTGCCAGCAGTACGTACAGCGGGGAGCTGTTTTTT. It specifies CASSTYSGELFF.

This rearrangement joins TRBV14 to TRBJ1-6, with 8 bases aligning to TRBD1. The CDR3 runs to 14 residues. The V gene end was trimmed by 5 bases and the J gene end by 13 bases; junction bases not matched to a gene: 10. From germline, CDR1 is SGHDN and CDR2 FVKESK. This CDR3 is CASSGRDRNTPLHF. The CDR3 DNA follows: TGTGCCAGCAGCGGCCGGGACAGGAACACGCCCCTCCACTTT.

J is TRBJ2-1 and V is TRBV6-5; D is perhaps TRBD1 (5 bases). CDR3 size: 12 residues. Germline lookup yields CDR1 MNHEY and CDR2 SVGAGI. V dropped 5 bases and J dropped 5 bases, with 7 bases sitting between them. The CDR3 DNA reads as TGTGCCAGCAGTATCAGGGACAATGAGCAGTTCTTC. It specifies CASSIRDNEQFF.

V usage is TRBV11-2 and J usage is TRBJ2-3; possibly TRBD2 for D (7 bases). The CDR3 is 15 residues long. Germline assignment: CDR1 SGHAT and CDR2 FQNNGV. V shed 6 bases and J shed 2 bases, with 15 bases lying between them. The CDR3 coding sequence is TGTGCCAGCAGTCGTATCGGGGGGCACACAGATACGCAGTATTTT. The encoded protein is CASSRIGGHTDTQYF.